What follows are 10 T cell receptor beta chains derived from one specimen sequenced in a study of CD8 T cells in ankylosing spondylitis. TCRdb ran MiXCR on the 5' RACE reads and lists one entry per CDR3 protein. The sample contains roughly 240,000 distinct CDR3 sequences, approximately 8% of which appear only once. The sequencing input was blood, either unsorted or a sorted T cell fraction (not recorded which). Receptors were obtained from a female donor with ankylosing spondylitis or in good health (not recorded which).

This clonotype showed up many times. The chain employs TRBV20-1 and TRBJ2-1; TRBD2 aligns across 12 bases. CDR1 and CDR2 from the germline V gene are DFQATT and SNEGSKA (reference sequence). This CDR3 is 15 amino acids long. With V trimmed by 4 bases and J by 4 bases, 5 bases remained unmatched. This CDR3 reads CSAIGTSGLYNEQFF. CDR3 in DNA: TGCAGTGCTATCGGGACTAGCGGGCTTTACAATGAGCAGTTCTTC.

The table lists this clonotype with many counts. CDR3 nucleotides: TGTGCCAGCAGCTTAAGGCCCCCCACTGGGACAGGGGGTAGCACAGATACGCAGTATTTT. Encoded protein: CASSLRPPTGTGGSTDTQYF. The gene calls are TRBV7-6 and TRBJ2-3; TRBD1 matches 11 bases. Germline trimming cut 2 bases from V and 0 bases from J; bases unmatched to any gene: 13. The CDR3 runs 20 residues. CDR1 and CDR2 from the germline V gene are SGHVS and FNYEAQ. Full variable domain (remainder filled in from reference TRBV7-6 and TRBJ2-3): GAGVSQSPRYKVTKRGQDVALRCDPISGHVSLYWYRQALGQGPEFLTYFNYEAQQDKSGLPNDRFSAERPEGSISTLTIQRTEQRDSAMYRCASSLRPPTGTGGSTDTQYFGPGTRLTVL.

This clonotype was detected many times. This chain connects TRBV4-3 to TRBJ1-1; D uncertain. Looked up from germline, CDR1 is LGHNA and CDR2 is YSLEER. Trimming cost V 2 bases and J 3 bases, with 7 bases left between them. The CDR3 totals 13 residues. In DNA, the CDR3 is TGCGCCAGCAGCCAATCTATGGACACTGAAGCTTTCTTT. Its protein product is CASSQSMDTEAFF.

This clonotype was seen more than once but under ten times. The chain couples TRBV29-1 to TRBJ2-1, with TRBD2 identical over 12 bases. V gave up 4 bases and J gave up 7 bases; unmatched junction bases: 2. Looked up from germline, CDR1 is SQVTM and CDR2 is ANQGSEA. The CDR3 is 13 amino acids. Written as DNA, the CDR3 is TGCAGCGTTGGGACTAGCGGGACTAATGAGCAGTTCTTC. Its protein product is CSVGTSGTNEQFF.

The chain carries TRBV7-2 and TRBJ2-1; 8 bases are a match to TRBD2. The CDR3 length is 16 residues. Per the germline V gene, CDR1 is SGHTA and CDR2 is FQGNSA. V was pared by 5 bases and J by 1 base, with 7 bases of the junction left unmatched. In DNA form, the CDR3 reads TGTGCCAGCAGCCCCCGGGAGGGTGGGTCCTACAATGAGCAGTTCTTC. It is translated as CASSPREGGSYNEQFF. Based on the CDR3 plus reference TRBV7-2 and TRBJ2-1, the full variable domain is GAGVSQSPSNKVTEKGKDVELRCDPISGHTALYWYRQSLGQGLEFLIYFQGNSAPDKSGLPSDRFSAERTGGSVSTLTIQRTQQEDSAVYLCASSPREGGSYNEQFFGPGTRLTVL.

A few counts support this clonotype. The genes are TRBV11-3 and TRBJ2-3; 7 positions match TRBD1. Germline values: CDR1 SGHNT, CDR2 YENEEA. With 2 bases clipped from V and 1 base from J, the junction kept 3 bases outside the gene matches. The CDR3 is made up of 15 amino acids. The CDR3 protein is CASSLNGQGTDTQYF. For the CDR3, the DNA is TGTGCCAGCAGCTTAAACGGACAGGGCACAGATACGCAGTATTTT.

The table lists this clonotype with many counts. J is TRBJ1-1 and V is TRBV24-1, with a possible D match to TRBD1 (6 bases). This CDR3 has 24 amino acids. CDR1 and CDR2 (germline): KGHDR, SFDVKD. Trimming left V 4 bases short and J 0 bases short, with 38 bases between. The CDR3 loop is CATSDPTHPSYRDRYPSMNTEAFF. The CDR3 bases are TGTGCCACCAGTGACCCAACCCATCCCAGTTACAGGGACCGGTACCCGAGCATGAACACTGAAGCTTTCTTT.

The gene calls are TRBV27 and TRBJ1-5; no reliable D call. The J call may be incorrect, as the DNA end agrees better with TRBJ2-3. The CDR3 is made up of 15 amino acids. Germline V gene data show CDR1 as MNHEY and CDR2 as SMNVEV (reference sequence). In DNA, the CDR3 is TGTGCCAGCAGTCTAAAGGGTGATAGCAATCAGCCCCAGTATTTT. Residues: CASSLKGDSNQPQYF.

This clonotype was observed many times. The chain couples TRBV10-2 to TRBJ2-7; D may be TRBD2 (6 bases). V lost 5 bases and J 1 base, leaving 21 bases between the germline ends. CDR3 length equals 17 residues. CDR1 WSHSY and CDR2 SAAADI come from the germline V gene. As DNA, the CDR3 is TGCGCCAGCAGTCCGGGACTCGCGATGGGGAAGTCCTACGAGCAGTACTTC. Its translation: CASSPGLAMGKSYEQYF.

This clonotype was seen ten or more times. The chain couples TRBV23-1 to TRBJ2-5; D may match TRBD1 or TRBD2 (6 bases each). TRBV23-1 is an ORF, with its function uncertain. V was shortened by 3 bases and J by 3 bases, with 8 bases between the two germline ends. The CDR3 has 13 residues. CDR3 nucleotides: TGCGCCAGCAGTCAGGGGGGCAAAGAGACCCAGTACTTC. Amino acids: CASSQGGKETQYF.